These T cell receptor beta chains were read from a single sample in a study of preoperative IRX-2 immunotherapy in early breast cancer. Sequenced by immunoSEQ multiplex PCR; TCRdb stores in-frame clones only, minus some. Found here are some 30,000 clones, around 86% of them singletons; the top ten hold just under 2.5%. The sample in question was lymph node tissue, obtained from a patient treated with IRX-2 immunotherapy. The receptors were sampled from a human donor with breast cancer. The CDR3 runs from the conserved cysteine through the conserved F or W. A D gene is named only where the DNA matches it firmly. Clone size appears in some rows only: once, few, many, or a class for an expanded clone.

CDR3aa: CASSEWEGVGNTEAFF
CDR3nt: TGCGCCAGCAGTGAATGGGAGGGGGTGGGGAACACTGAAGCTTTCTTT
abundance: .
d_gene: .
j_gene: TRBJ1-1
v_gene: TRBV10-2

CDR3aa: CASSPSLPGLTNTGELFF
CDR3nt: TGCGCCAGCAGCCCCTCCCTCCCGGGACTCACGAACACCGGGGAGCTGTTTTTT
abundance: .
d_gene: .
j_gene: TRBJ2-2
v_gene: TRBV5-1

CDR3aa: CASSQAWSSAVSYEQYF
CDR3nt: TGCGCCAGCAGCCAAGCTTGGAGCTCTGCCGTTTCCTACGAGCAGTACTTC
abundance: .
d_gene: .
j_gene: TRBJ2-7
v_gene: TRBV23-1

CDR3aa: CASSLSRGLAIYEQYF
CDR3nt: TGTGCCAGCAGTTTATCGAGGGGACTAGCGATCTACGAGCAGTACTTC
abundance: .
d_gene: TRBD2
j_gene: TRBJ2-7
v_gene: TRBV27

CDR3aa: CAWSGGFESEKLFF
CDR3nt: TGTGCCTGGAGTGGGGGGTTTGAGAGTGAAAAACTGTTTTTT
abundance: .
d_gene: .
j_gene: TRBJ1-4
v_gene: TRBV30

CDR3aa: CASSLATTNEKLFF
CDR3nt: TGCGCCAGCAGCTTGGCGACAACTAATGAAAAACTGTTTTTT
abundance: .
d_gene: .
j_gene: TRBJ1-4
v_gene: TRBV5-1

CDR3aa: CASSYGGPQDIQYF
CDR3nt: TGTGCCAGCAGTTACGGAGGGCCCCAGGACATTCAGTACTTC
abundance: .
d_gene: .
j_gene: TRBJ2-4
v_gene: TRBV6-7

CDR3aa: CASGWASGTQETQYF
CDR3nt: TGTGCCAGCGGATGGGCTAGCGGGACCCAAGAGACCCAGTACTTC
abundance: .
d_gene: TRBD2
j_gene: TRBJ2-5
v_gene: TRBV12-5

CDR3aa: CASRLTGGGQPQHF
CDR3nt: TGTGCCAGTAGACTCACAGGGGGAGGTCAGCCCCAGCATTTT
abundance: .
d_gene: TRBD1
j_gene: TRBJ1-5
v_gene: TRBV19

CDR3aa: CAISVSRGEDYGYTF
CDR3nt: TGTGCCATCAGTGTGAGCAGGGGGGAGGACTATGGCTACACCTTC
abundance: .
d_gene: TRBD1
j_gene: TRBJ1-2
v_gene: TRBV6-8

CDR3aa: CASSQGLWNTEAFF
CDR3nt: TGTGCCAGCAGCCAAGGTTTGTGGAACACTGAAGCTTTCTTT
abundance: few
d_gene: .
j_gene: TRBJ1-1
v_gene: TRBV7-7

CDR3aa: CATRSQLNQPQHF
CDR3nt: TGTGCCACCCGTTCGCAGCTCAATCAGCCCCAGCATTTT
abundance: .
d_gene: .
j_gene: TRBJ1-5
v_gene: TRBV28

CDR3aa: CATQEGRGDEAFF
CDR3nt: TGTGCCACCCAGGAGGGAAGGGGTGATGAAGCTTTCTTT
abundance: .
d_gene: .
j_gene: TRBJ1-1
v_gene: TRBV28

CDR3aa: CASSLVWGSAGELFF
CDR3nt: TGTGCCAGCAGCTTAGTTTGGGGATCGGCCGGGGAGCTGTTTTTT
abundance: .
d_gene: .
j_gene: TRBJ2-2
v_gene: TRBV7-7

CDR3aa: CASSIPGQGADYEQYF
CDR3nt: TGTGCCAGTAGTATACCGGGACAGGGGGCCGACTACGAGCAGTACTTC
abundance: .
d_gene: TRBD1
j_gene: TRBJ2-7
v_gene: TRBV19

CDR3aa: CASSWRTGDGEAFF
CDR3nt: TGCGCCAGCAGCTGGAGGACAGGGGATGGGGAAGCTTTCTTT
abundance: .
d_gene: TRBD1
j_gene: TRBJ1-1
v_gene: TRBV5-1